This T cell receptor beta chain was sequenced for a study of early T cells in non-severe SARS-CoV-2 infection. Across the study: The chains were unpaired, and the sequenced material was bulk RNA from unsorted whole blood. Study-wide findings and caveats: Matches to VDJdb favored anti-spike CD8 responses and missed private and CD4 specificities.

Unique molecular identifiers were added to individual cDNA molecules. One entry per CDR3 protein, called by TCRdb with MiXCR from the 5' RACE reads. The sample records 80,000 to 95,000 distinct CDR3 sequences, approximately 15% being singletons. This clonotype has more than one count but fewer than ten. What it binds is unknown. The material sequenced was whole blood, taken at baseline. The TCR sequence derives from an adult who was a healthcare worker with PCR-confirmed SARS-CoV-2 infection or an uninfected control (not recorded which).

The chain's CDR3 is CASRPGLVGTDTQYF. Here the CDR3 DNA reads TGTGCCAGCAGACCGGGACTAGTGGGAACAGATACGCAGTATTTT. V and J are TRBV7-9 and TRBJ2-3; 8 bases match TRBD2. Trimming cost V 6 bases and J 3 bases; bases outside gene matches: 8. The CDR3 is 15 residues long. The germline V gene encodes CDR1 SEHNR and CDR2 FQNEAQ (reference sequence). Full variable domain (rest looked up from reference TRBV7-9 and TRBJ2-3): DTGVSQNPRHKITKRGQNVTFRCDPISEHNRLYWYRQTLGQGPEFLTYFQNEAQLEKSRLLSDRFSAERPKGSFSTLEIQRTEQGDSAMYLCASRPGLVGTDTQYFGPGTRLTVL.